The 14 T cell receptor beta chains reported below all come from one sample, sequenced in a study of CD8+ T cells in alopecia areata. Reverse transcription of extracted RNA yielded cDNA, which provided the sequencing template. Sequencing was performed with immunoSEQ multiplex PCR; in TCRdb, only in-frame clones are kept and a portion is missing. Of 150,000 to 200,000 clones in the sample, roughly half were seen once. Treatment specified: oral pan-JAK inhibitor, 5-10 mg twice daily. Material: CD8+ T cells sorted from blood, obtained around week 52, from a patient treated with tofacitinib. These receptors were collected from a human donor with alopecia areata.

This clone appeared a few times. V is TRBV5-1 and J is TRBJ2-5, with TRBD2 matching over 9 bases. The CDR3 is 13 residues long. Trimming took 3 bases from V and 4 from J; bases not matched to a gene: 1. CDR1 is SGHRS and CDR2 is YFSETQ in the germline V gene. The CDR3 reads CASSWTSVETQYF. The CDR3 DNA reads TGCGCCAGCAGCTGGACTAGCGTAGAGACCCAGTACTTC.

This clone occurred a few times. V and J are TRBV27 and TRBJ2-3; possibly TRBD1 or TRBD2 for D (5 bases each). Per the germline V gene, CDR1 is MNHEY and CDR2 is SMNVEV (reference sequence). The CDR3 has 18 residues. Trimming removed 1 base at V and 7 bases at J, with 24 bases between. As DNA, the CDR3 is TGTGCCAGCAGTTTATTAGGTGGAACAGGCGGGCCGTGGAATACGCAGTATTTT. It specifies CASSLLGGTGGPWNTQYF.

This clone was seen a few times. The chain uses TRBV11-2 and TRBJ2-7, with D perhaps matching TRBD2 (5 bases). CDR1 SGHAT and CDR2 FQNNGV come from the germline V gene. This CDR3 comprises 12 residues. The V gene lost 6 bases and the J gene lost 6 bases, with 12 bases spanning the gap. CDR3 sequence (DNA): TGTGCCAGCAGTATAAAAGAGGGCGAGCAGTACTTC. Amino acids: CASSIKEGEQYF.

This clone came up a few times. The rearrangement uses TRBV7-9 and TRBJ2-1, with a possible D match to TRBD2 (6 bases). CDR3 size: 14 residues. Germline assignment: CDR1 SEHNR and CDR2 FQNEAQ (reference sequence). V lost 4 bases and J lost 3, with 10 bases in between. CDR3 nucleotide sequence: TGTGCCAGCAGCTCCGGGACTCGCTACAATGAGCAGTTCTTC. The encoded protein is CASSSGTRYNEQFF.

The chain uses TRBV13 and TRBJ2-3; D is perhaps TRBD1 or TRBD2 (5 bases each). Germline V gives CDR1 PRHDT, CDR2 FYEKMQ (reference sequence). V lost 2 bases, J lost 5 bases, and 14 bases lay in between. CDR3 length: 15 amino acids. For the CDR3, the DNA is TGTGCCAGCAGCTTACGCCGGGACGGGAAAGATACGCAGTATTTT. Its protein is CASSLRRDGKDTQYF.

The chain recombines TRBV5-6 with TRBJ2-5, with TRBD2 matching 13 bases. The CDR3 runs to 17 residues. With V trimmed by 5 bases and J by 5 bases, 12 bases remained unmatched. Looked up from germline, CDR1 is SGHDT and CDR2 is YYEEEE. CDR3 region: CASREETSGGARETQYF. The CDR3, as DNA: TGTGCCAGCAGAGAAGAAACTAGCGGGGGGGCCCGGGAGACCCAGTACTTC.

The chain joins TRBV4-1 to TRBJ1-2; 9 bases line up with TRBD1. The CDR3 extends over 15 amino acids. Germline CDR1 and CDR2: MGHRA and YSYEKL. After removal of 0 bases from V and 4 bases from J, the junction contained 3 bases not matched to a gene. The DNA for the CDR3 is TGCGCCAGCAGCCAAGAACAGGGGGCCGGCTATGGCTACACCTTC. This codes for CASSQEQGAGYGYTF.

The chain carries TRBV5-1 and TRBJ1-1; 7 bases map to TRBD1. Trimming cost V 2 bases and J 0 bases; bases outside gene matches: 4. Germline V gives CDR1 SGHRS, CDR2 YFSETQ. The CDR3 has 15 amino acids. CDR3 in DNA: TGCGCCAGCAGCTTAACACAGGGGATGAACACTGAAGCTTTCTTT. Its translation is CASSLTQGMNTEAFF.

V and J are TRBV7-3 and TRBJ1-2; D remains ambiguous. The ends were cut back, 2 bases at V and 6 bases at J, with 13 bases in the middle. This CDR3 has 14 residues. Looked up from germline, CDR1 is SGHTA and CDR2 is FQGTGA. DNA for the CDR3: TGTGCCAGCAGCTTAGTTGGCAAACGCGATGGCTACACCTTC. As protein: CASSLVGKRDGYTF. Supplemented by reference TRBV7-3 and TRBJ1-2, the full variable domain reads GAGVSQTPSNKVTEKGKYVELRCDPISGHTALYWYRQSLGQGPEFLIYFQGTGAADDSGLPNDRFFAVRPEGSVSTLKIQRTERGDSAVYLCASSLVGKRDGYTFGSGTRLTVV.

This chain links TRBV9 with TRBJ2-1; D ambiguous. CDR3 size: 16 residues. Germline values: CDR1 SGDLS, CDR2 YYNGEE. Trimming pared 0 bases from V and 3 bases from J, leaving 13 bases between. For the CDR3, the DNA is TGTGCCAGCAGCGTAGGGTATAGGAAAAACTACAATGAGCAGTTCTTC. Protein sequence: CASSVGYRKNYNEQFF. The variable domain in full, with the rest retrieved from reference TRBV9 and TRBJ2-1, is DSGVTQTPKHLITATGQRVTLRCSPRSGDLSVYWYQQSLDQGLQFLIQYYNGEERAKGNILERFSAQQFPDLHSELNLSSLELGDSALYFCASSVGYRKNYNEQFFGPGTRLTVL.

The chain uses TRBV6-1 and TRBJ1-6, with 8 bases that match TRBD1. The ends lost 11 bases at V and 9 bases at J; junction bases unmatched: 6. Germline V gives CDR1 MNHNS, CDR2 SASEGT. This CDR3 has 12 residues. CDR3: CAGGQVTSPLHF. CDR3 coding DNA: TGTGCCGGGGGACAGGTGACTTCACCCCTCCACTTT.

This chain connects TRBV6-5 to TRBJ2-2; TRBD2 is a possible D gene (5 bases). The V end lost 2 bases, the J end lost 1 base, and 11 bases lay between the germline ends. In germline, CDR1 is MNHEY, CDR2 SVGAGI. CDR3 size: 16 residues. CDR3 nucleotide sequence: TGTGCCAGCAGTTACGAGGGCTCAAGGAACACCGGGGAGCTGTTTTTT. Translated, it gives CASSYEGSRNTGELFF.

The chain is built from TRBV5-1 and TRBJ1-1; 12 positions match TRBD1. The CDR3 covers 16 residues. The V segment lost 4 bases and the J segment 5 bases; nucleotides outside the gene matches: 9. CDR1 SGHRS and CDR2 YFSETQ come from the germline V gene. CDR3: CASSAGTGGGWTEAFF. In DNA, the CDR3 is TGCGCCAGCAGCGCAGGGACAGGGGGCGGGTGGACTGAAGCTTTCTTT.

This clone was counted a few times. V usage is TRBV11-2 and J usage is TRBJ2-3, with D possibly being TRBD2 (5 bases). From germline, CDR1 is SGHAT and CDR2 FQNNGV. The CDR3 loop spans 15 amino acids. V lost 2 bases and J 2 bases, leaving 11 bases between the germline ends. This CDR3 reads CASSLSGRDTDTQYF. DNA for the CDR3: TGTGCCAGCAGCTTATCGGGGAGAGACACAGATACGCAGTATTTT.